This record concerns one T cell receptor beta chain sequence. The data originate from a study of cytomegalovirus exposure and HLA in healthy donors. Data came from immunoSEQ multiplex PCR; TCRdb stores just in-frame clones and leaves some out. The data show roughly 100,000 clones, 75% to 90% seen once. The receptor was derived from a man younger than 35 in good health and CMV-seropositive. Sequencing was performed on PBMCs.

The DNA of the CDR3 is TGTGCCAGCAGCTTGATCACCGGGACAGGGTACTACGAGCAGTACTTC. Protein: CASSLITGTGYYEQYF. The chain links TRBV5-6 to TRBJ2-7; 9 bases fit TRBD1. The CDR3 is 16 residues long. The V gene end was trimmed by 1 base and the J gene end by 3 bases; junction bases not matched to a gene: 8. Germline CDR1 is SGHDT and CDR2 is YYEEEE.